This note documents a single T cell receptor beta chain sequence. Its cognate antigen has yet to be identified. Base-call qualities are not available, and no considerably larger clone is one nucleotide away. This sample was included in a study of shared clonotypes between healthy human individuals (dated by TCRdb to 2020 to 2021). A note on the overall study: The cohort included three men and a couple of women between 18 and 49 years of age. For each donor, CD4 naive and CD4 memory were each given three plates, CD8 naive was given two plates, and CD8 memory was given one plate. To increase sequencing depth and limit assay-specific biases, different laboratories used diverse techniques to prepare libraries and sequence TCR repertoires. The study deeply sequenced blood TCR repertoires of about five healthy adults to estimate repertoire size and the extent of clonotype sharing between individuals. Each donor's leukapheresis produced roughly between roughly 0.9 and 9 billion PBMCs. The paper as a whole reports these results and caveats: Based on pairwise subsampling, the degree of clonotype sharing among donors was expected to be affected by sequencing depth. When a few donors were compared, the shared fraction of clonotypes was about 5% for naive CD4, around 3.6% for naive CD8, 2% to 2.5% for memory CD4, and less than 0.45% for memory CD8. Because the study included a small number of donors, the genetic and exposure-history diversity represented was limited. Even with the large sequencing depth, rarefaction of the sorted-subset datasets indicated that sequencing was incomplete. Naive subsets generally had larger estimated clonotype richness than memory subsets. Sampling was restricted to blood, and TCR repertoires in tissue are likely to differ from TCR repertoires in blood. Clonotypes shared by all four sorted-subset donors showed higher generation probabilities than non-shared clonotypes.

The CDR3 contains 12 residues, cysteine and phenylalanine counted. Only the CDR3 region is kept as DNA, spanning 36 bases read in frame from base 1. V is reduced by 4 bases and J by 0 bases, leaving a spacing of 1 base between them. Via the germline V gene (reference sequence), CDR1 is SEHNR and CDR2 FQNEAQ. Using the deep immunoSEQ assay, TCR CDR3 regions were amplified from genomic DNA by multiplex PCR. For each cell subset, the extracted genomic DNA was distributed evenly across all wells of several immunoSEQ 96-well plates, and each plate served as one replicate. For sorted subsets, each replicate PCR was loaded with 200 ng genomic DNA, equivalent to 30,000 or so T cell genomes. Purified libraries were measured with a Qubit 3.0 fluorometer, size-checked on a Bioanalyzer 2100, and measured again with the KAPA Library Quantification kit. A separate single-read 150-cycle Illumina NextSeq 550 flow cell was used to sequence each immunoSEQ 96-well plate. The original methods were these. The immunoSEQ output contained only junctional sequences without quality scores, so filtering could not match that applied to full-length reads. To assign V/J genes and CDR3, sequences were annotated against IMGT germline references using PyIR, a Python wrapper for IgBLAST v1.9. Reads were removed for weak V/J assignments (E-value above 1e-6), missing CDR3, stop codons, out-of-frame junctions, or ambiguous translated residues. V3J clonotypes were defined as sequences sharing an identical inferred V gene, J gene, and CDR3 amino acid sequence. The percentage overlap between two repertoires was calculated by dividing the number of shared unique clonotypes by the size of the smaller repertoire. RTK rarefaction, the Chao1 estimator, and Recon v2.1 estimates of unobserved clonotypes were used to assess repertoire richness. Generation probabilities for all TCRbeta clonotypes obtained by the gDNA method from a handful of donors were computed using OLGA. Entries here come from immuneACCESS through TCRdb and include only in-frame sequences with V and J called. Some clones fail to appear in such tables; in the studies checked, an unresolved V gene covers under half of the shortfall, and the cause of the remainder is unknown. V, J and clone size are taken as reported in that table, and D and trimming were inferred from the DNA itself. The sample has about 700,000 clones on record, around 90% of them singletons. The leading ten clones occupy about a quarter of the sample.

CD8 naive samples were CD45RO-negative cells positively selected for CCR7, giving a CD45RA+CCR7+ population that excluded TemRA cells. Healthy HIV-negative adults with no recently reported acute infections or vaccinations were included as donors. Only Caucasian adults living in Nashville, Tennessee, USA were represented among the donors. Blood was collected by leukapheresis, and PBMCs were isolated by Ficoll-Histopaque density gradient centrifugation and then cryopreserved in liquid nitrogen vapor phase. Analytical flow cytometry was used to check the purity and quantity of every magnetically sorted T cell population. Genomic DNA was isolated from each sorted fraction and quantified by UV absorbance on a Nanodrop 2000c.

The V and J segments used are TRBV7-9 and TRBJ1-3; no confident D gene assignment can be made. The source of this sequence is a man aged 30 to 45 in good health. The source material was naive CD8+ T cells sorted from blood. Per the publication, the cell subset or site label means: CD45RA+CCR7+. The bases are TGTGCCAGCAGCTACTCTGGAAACACCATATATTTT. It codes for CASSYSGNTIYF.